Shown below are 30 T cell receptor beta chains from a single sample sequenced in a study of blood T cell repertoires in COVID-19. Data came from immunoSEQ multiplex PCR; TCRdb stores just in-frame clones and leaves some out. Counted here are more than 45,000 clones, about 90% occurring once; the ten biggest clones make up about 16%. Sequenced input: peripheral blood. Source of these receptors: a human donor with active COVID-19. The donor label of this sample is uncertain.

DNA for the CDR3: TGTGCCAGCAGCCCAGGACTAGCCTACGAGCAGTACTTC. Translated, it gives CASSPGLAYEQYF. The genes are TRBV11-2 and TRBJ2-7, with 7 positions matching TRBD2. The V and J ends lost 5 bases and 2 bases, in that order; junction bases with no gene match: 3. The CDR3 extends over 13 amino acids. The germline CDR1 and CDR2 sequences are SGHAT and FQNNGV.

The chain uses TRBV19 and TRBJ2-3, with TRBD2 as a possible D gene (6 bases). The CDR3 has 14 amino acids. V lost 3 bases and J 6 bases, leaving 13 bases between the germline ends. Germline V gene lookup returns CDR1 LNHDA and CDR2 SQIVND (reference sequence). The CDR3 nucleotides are TGTGCCAGTAGTATTGTAGCGGCGGGGGATACGCAGTATTTT. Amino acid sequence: CASSIVAAGDTQYF.

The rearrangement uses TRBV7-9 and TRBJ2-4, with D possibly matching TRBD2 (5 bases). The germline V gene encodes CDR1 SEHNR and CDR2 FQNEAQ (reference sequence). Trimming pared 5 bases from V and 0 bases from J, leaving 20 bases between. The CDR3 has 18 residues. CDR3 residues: CASSPPGVEARAKNIQYF. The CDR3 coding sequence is TGTGCCAGCAGCCCTCCCGGGGTTGAGGCTAGAGCCAAAAACATTCAGTACTTC.

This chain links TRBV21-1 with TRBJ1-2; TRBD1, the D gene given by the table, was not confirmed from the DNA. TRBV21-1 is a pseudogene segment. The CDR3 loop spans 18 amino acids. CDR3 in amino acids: CASSKGGQRRHRDYGYTF. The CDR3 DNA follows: TGTGCCAGCAGCAAAGGGGGTCAAAGGCGGCACAGGGACTATGGCTACACCTTC.

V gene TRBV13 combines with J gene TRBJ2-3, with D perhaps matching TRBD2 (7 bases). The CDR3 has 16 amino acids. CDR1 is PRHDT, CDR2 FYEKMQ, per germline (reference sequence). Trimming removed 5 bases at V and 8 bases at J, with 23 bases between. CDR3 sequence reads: CASSVALRGPPGTQYF. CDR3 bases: TGTGCCAGCAGCGTAGCCCTGCGGGGGCCTCCGGGTACGCAGTATTTT.

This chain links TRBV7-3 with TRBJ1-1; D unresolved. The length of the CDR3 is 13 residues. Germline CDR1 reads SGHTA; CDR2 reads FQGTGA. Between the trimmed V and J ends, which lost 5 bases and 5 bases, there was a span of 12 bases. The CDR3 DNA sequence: TGTGCCAGCAGCCCCGTCGGGGAGACTGAAGCTTTCTTT. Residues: CASSPVGETEAFF.

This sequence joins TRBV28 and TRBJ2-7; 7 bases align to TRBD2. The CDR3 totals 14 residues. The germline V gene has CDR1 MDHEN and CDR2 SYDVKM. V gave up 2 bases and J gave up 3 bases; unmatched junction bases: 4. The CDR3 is CASSLGRGDYEQYF. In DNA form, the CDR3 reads TGTGCCAGCAGTTTAGGACGGGGGGACTACGAGCAGTACTTC.

The CDR3 DNA reads TGTGCCAGCAGCCGGACTAGCGGGGGGTACAATGAGCAGTTCTTC. Protein: CASSRTSGGYNEQFF. The chain joins TRBV7-2 to TRBJ2-1; TRBD2 aligns across 14 bases. V lost 5 bases and J lost 4; bases outside the gene matches: 1. Germline values: CDR1 SGHTA, CDR2 FQGNSA. There are 15 residues in the CDR3.

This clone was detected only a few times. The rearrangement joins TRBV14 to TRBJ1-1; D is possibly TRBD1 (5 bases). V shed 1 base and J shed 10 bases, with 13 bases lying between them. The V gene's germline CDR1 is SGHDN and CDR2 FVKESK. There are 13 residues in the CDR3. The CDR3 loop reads CASSQVSRVGAFF. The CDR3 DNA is TGTGCCAGCAGCCAAGTTTCCAGGGTAGGAGCTTTCTTT.

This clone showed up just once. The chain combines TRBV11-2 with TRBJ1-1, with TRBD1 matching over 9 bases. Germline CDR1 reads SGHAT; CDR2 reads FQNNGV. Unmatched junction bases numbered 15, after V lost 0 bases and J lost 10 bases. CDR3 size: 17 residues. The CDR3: CASSLDSGTGRSLRAFF. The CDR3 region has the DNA TGTGCCAGCAGCTTAGACTCCGGGACAGGGAGATCACTGAGAGCTTTCTTT. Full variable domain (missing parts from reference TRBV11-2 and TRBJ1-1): EAGVAQSPRYKIIEKRQSVAFWCNPISGHATLYWYQQILGQGPKLLIQFQNNGVVDDSQLPKDRFSAERLKGVDSTLKIQPAKLEDSAVYLCASSLDSGTGRSLRAFFGQGTRLTVV.

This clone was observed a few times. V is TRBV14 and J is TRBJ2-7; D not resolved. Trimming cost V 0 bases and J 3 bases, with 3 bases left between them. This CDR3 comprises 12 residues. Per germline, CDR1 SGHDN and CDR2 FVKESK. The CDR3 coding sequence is TGTGCCAGCAGCCAAGATCGCTACGAGCAGTACTTC. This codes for CASSQDRYEQYF.

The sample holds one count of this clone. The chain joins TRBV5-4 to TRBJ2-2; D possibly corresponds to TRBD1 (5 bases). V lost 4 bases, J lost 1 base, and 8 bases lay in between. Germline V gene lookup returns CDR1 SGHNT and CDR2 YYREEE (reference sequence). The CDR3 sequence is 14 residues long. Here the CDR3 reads CASSGALNTGELFF. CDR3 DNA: TGTGCCAGCAGCGGGGCTTTGAACACCGGGGAGCTGTTTTTT.

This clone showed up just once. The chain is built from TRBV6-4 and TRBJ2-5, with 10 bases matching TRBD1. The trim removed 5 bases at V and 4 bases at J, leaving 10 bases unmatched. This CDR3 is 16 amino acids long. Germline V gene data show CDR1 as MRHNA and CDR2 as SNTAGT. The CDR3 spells CASSLTGTGARETQYF. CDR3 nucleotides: TGTGCCAGCAGTCTTACCGGGACAGGGGCTCGAGAGACCCAGTACTTC.

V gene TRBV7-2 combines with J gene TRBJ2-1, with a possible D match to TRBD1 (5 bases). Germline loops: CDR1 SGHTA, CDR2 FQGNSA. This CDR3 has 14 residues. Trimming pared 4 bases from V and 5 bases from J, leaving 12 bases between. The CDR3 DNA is TGTGCCAGCAGCTATAGGGGCCAAAACAATGAGCAGTTCTTC. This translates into CASSYRGQNNEQFF.

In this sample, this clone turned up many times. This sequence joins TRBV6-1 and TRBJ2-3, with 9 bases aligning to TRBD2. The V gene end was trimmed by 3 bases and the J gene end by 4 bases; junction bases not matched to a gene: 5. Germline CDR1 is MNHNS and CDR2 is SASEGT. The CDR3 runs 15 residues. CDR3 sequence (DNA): TGTGCCAGCAGTGAGAGCCTAGCGGGGCCAGATACGCAGTATTTT. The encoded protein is CASSESLAGPDTQYF.

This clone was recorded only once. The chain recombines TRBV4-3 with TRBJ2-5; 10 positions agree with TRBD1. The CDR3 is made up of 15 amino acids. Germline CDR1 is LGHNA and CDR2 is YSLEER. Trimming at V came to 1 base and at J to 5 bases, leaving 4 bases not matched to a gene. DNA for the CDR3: TGCGCCAGCAGCCAAGGACAGGGGGCAGGGGAGACCCAGTACTTC. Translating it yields CASSQGQGAGETQYF.

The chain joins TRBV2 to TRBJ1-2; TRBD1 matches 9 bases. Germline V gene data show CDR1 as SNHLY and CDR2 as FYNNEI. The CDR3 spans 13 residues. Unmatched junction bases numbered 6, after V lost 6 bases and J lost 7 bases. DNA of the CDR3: TGTGCCAGCAGAGGACAGGGGCAAGGTGGCTACACCTTC. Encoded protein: CASRGQGQGGYTF.

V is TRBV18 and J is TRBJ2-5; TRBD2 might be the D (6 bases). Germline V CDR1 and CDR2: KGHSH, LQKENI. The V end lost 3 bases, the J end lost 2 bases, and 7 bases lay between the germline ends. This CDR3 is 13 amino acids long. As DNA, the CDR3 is TGTGCCAGCTCACCGGGGGGTCAAGAGACCCAGTACTTC. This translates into CASSPGGQETQYF. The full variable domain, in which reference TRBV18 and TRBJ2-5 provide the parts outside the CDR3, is NAGVMQNPRHLVRRRGQEARLRCSPMKGHSHVYWYRQLPEEGLKFMVYLQKENIIDESGMPKERFSAEFPKEGPSILRIQQVVRGDSAAYFCASSPGGQETQYFGPGTRLLVL.

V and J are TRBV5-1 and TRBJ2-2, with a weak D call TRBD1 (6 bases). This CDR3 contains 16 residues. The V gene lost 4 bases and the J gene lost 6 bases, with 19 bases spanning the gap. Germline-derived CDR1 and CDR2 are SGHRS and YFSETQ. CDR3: CASSTQTGARAGELFF. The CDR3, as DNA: TGCGCCAGCAGCACACAGACAGGCGCGAGGGCCGGGGAGCTGTTTTTT.

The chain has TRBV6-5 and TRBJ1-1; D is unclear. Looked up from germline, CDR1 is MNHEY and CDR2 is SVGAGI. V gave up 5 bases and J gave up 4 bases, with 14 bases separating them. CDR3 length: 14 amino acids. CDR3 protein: CASSTPIPGTEAFF. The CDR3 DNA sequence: TGTGCCAGCAGTACCCCGATCCCCGGCACTGAAGCTTTCTTT.

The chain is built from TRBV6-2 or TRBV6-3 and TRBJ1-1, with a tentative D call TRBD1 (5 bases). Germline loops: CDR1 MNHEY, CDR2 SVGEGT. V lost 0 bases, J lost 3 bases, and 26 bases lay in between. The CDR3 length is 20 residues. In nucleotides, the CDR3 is TGTGCCAGCAGTTACTCGAGTTCGGCGGGCAGGGAGGAGTTAGACACTGAAGCTTTCTTT. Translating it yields CASSYSSSAGREELDTEAFF.

CDR3 loop: CASSLGVAGGSYSNQPQHF. CDR3 nucleotides: TGTGCCAGTAGTTTAGGGGTCGCAGGGGGTTCCTATAGCAATCAGCCCCAGCATTTT. The V and J genes are TRBV19 and TRBJ1-5, with 7 bases that match TRBD1. Looked up from germline, CDR1 is LNHDA and CDR2 is SQIVND (reference sequence). Trimming removed 5 bases from V and 0 bases from J; junction bases left unmatched: 16. This CDR3 region has 19 residues.

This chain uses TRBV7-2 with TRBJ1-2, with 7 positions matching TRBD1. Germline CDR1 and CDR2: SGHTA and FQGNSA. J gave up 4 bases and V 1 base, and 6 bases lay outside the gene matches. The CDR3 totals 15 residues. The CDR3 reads CASSLEVTGIYGYTF. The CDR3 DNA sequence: TGTGCCAGCAGCTTAGAAGTGACAGGGATCTATGGCTACACCTTC.

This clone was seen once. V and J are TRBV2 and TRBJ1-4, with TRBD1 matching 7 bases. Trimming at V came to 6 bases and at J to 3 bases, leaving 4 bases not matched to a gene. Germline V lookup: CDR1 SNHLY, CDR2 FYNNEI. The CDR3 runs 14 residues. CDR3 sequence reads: CASRDDRANEKLFF. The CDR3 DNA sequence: TGTGCCAGCAGAGATGACAGGGCTAATGAAAAACTGTTTTTT.

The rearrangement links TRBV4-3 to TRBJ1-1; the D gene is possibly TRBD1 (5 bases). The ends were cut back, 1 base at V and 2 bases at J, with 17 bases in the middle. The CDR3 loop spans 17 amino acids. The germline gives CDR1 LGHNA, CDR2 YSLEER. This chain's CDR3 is CASSQGTGGVRNTEAFF. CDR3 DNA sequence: TGCGCCAGCAGCCAAGGGACTGGGGGGGTGAGAAACACTGAAGCTTTCTTT.

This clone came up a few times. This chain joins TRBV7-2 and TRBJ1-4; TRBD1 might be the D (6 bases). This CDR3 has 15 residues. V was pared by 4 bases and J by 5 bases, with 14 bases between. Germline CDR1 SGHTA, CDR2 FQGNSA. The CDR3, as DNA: TGTGCCAGCAGCTATCTCCAGGGGAAAAATGAAAAACTGTTTTTT. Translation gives CASSYLQGKNEKLFF.

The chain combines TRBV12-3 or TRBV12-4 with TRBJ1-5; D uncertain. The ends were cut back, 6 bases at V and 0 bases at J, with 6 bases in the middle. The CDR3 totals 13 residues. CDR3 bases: TGTGCCAGCAGCTCTTATAGCAATCAGCCCCAGCATTTT. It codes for CASSSYSNQPQHF.

CDR3 amino acids: CASNYRASYNEQFF. As DNA, the CDR3 is TGTGCCAGCAATTACAGAGCCTCCTACAATGAGCAGTTCTTC. The chain is built from TRBV19 and TRBJ2-1, with D uncertain. This CDR3 has 14 amino acids. Germline V gene data show CDR1 as LNHDA and CDR2 as SQIVND (reference sequence). V shed 9 bases and J shed 0 bases, with 12 bases lying between them.

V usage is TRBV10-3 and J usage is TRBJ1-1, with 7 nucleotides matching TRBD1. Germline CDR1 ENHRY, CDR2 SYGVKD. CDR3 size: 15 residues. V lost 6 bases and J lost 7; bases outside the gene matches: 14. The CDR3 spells CAISNPLGDSFEAFF. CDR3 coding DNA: TGTGCCATCAGCAACCCCCTCGGGGACAGCTTTGAAGCTTTCTTT.

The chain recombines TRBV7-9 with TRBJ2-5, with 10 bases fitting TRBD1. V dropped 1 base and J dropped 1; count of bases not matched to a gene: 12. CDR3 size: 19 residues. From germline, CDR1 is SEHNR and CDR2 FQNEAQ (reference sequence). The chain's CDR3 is CASSLGYQNRDRGQETQYF. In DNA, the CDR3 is TGTGCCAGCAGCTTAGGGTACCAAAACCGGGACAGGGGCCAAGAGACCCAGTACTTC.